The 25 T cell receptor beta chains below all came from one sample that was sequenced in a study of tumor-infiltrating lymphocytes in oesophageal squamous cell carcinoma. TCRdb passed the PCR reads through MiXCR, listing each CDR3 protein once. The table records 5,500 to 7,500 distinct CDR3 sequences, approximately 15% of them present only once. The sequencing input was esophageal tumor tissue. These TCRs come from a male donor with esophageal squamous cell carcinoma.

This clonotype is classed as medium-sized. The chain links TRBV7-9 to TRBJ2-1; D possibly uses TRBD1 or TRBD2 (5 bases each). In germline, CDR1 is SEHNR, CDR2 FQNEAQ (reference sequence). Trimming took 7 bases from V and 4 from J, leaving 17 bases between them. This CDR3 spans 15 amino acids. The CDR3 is CASNKGSGRYNEQFF. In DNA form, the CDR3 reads TGTGCCAGCAACAAAGGGTCAGGGAGATACAATGAGCAGTTCTTC.

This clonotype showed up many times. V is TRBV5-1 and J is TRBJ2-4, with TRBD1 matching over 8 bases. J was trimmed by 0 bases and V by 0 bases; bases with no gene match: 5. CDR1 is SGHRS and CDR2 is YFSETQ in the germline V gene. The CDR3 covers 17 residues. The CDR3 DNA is TGCGCCAGCAGCTTGGACTACAGGGGGAGAGCCAAAAACATTCAGTACTTC. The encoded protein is CASSLDYRGRAKNIQYF.

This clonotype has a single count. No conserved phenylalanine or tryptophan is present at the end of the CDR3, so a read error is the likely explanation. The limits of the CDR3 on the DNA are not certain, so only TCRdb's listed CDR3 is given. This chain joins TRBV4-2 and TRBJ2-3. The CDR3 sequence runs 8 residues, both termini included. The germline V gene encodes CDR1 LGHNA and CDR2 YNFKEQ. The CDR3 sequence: CASSQESS.

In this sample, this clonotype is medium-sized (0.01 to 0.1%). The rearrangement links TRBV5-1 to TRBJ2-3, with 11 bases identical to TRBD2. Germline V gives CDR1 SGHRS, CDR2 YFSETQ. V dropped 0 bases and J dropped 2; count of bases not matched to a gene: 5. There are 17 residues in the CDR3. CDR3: CASSLGLAGRSTDTQYF. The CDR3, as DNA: TGCGCCAGCAGCTTGGGACTAGCGGGGAGATCCACAGATACGCAGTATTTT.

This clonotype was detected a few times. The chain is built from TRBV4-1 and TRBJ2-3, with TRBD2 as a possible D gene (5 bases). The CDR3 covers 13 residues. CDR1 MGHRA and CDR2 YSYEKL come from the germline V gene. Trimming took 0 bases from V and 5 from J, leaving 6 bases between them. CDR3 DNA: TGCGCCAGCAGCCAAGACCGGGGAGATACGCAGTATTTT. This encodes CASSQDRGDTQYF.

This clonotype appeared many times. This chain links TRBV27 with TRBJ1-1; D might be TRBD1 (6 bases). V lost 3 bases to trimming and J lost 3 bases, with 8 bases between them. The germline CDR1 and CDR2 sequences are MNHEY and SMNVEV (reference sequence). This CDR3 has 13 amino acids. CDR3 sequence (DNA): TGTGCCAGCAGTTTTACAGGGCACACTGAAGCTTTCTTT. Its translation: CASSFTGHTEAFF.

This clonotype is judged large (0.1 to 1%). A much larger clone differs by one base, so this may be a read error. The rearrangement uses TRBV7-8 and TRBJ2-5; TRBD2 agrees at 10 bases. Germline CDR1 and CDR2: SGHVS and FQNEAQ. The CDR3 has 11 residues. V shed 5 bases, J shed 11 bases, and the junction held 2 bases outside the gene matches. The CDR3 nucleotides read TGTGCCAGCAGCGTTAGCGGGGGGCAGTACTTC. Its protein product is CASSVSGGQYF.

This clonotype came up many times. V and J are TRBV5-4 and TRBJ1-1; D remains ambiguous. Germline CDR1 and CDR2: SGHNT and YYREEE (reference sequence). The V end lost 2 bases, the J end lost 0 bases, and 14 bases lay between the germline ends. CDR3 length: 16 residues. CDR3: CASSLNPTGVNTEAFF. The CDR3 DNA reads TGTGCCAGCAGCTTAAACCCGACGGGCGTGAACACTGAAGCTTTCTTT.

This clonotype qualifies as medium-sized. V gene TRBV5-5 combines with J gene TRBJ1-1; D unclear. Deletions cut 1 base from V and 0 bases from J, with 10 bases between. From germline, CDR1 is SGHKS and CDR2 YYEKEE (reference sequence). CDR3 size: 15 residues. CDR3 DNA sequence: TGTGCCAGCAGCTTGTCCTGGAACATGAACACTGAAGCTTTCTTT. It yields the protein CASSLSWNMNTEAFF.

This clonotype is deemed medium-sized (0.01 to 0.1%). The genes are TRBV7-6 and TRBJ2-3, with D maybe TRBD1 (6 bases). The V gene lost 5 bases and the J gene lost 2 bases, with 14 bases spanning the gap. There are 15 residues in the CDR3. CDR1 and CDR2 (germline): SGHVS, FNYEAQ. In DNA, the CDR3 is TGTGCCAGCAGCCTACAGGGCCTCTCCACAGATACGCAGTATTTT. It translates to CASSLQGLSTDTQYF.

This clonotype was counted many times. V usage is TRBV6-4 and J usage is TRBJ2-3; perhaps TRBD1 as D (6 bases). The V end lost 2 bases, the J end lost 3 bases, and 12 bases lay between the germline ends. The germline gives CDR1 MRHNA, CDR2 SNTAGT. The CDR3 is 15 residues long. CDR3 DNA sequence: TGTGCCAGCAGTGACCGCGGCACAGGGACAGATACGCAGTATTTT. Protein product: CASSDRGTGTDTQYF.

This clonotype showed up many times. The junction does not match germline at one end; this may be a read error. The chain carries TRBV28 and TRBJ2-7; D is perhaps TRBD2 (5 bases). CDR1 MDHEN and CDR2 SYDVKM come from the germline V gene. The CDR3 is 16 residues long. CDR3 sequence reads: CASSPRTDSTNSPLHF. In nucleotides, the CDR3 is TGTGCCAGCAGTCCTCGGACGGACTCAACCAATTCACCCCTCCACTTC.

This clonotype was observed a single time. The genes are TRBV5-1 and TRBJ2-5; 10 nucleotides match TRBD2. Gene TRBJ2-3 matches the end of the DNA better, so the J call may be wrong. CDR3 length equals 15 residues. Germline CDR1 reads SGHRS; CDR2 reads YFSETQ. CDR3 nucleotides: TGCGCCAGCAGCTTAACTAGCGGGGCGGGGGTCACGCAGTATTTT. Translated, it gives CASSLTSGAGVTQYF.

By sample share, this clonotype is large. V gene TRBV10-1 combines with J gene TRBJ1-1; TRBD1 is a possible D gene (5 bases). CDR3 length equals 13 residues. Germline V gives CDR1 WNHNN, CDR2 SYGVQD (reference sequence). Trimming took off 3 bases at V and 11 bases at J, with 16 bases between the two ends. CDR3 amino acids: CASSEQTQGLAFF. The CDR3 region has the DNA TGCGCCAGCAGTGAACAAACGCAGGGTTTGGCTTTCTTT.

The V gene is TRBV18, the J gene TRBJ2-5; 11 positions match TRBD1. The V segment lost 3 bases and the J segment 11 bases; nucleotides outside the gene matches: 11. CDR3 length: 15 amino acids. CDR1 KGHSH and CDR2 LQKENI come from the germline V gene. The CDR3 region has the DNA TGTGCCAGCTCACCTGCCAGGACAGGGGGCAATGAGCAGTACTTC. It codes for CASSPARTGGNEQYF.

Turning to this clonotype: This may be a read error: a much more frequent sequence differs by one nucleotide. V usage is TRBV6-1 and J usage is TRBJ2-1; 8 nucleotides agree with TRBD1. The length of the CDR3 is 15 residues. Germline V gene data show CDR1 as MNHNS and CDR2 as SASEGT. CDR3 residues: CAGSEAGQGNSPLHF. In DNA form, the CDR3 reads TGTGCCGGCAGTGAAGCCGGACAGGGCAATTCACCCCTCCACTTC.

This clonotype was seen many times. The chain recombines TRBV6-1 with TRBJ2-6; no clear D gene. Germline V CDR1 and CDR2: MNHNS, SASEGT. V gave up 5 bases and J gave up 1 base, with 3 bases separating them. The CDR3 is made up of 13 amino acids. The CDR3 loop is CASSKSGANVLTF. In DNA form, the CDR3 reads TGTGCCAGCAGTAAGTCTGGGGCCAACGTCCTGACTTTC.

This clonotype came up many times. The chain's CDR3 is CASSLRTLNNEQFF. CDR3 bases: TGTGCCAGCAGCCTCCGGACCCTAAACAATGAGCAGTTCTTC. This chain links TRBV11-3 with TRBJ2-1, with no clear D. CDR1 and CDR2 from the germline V gene are SGHNT and YENEEA. V was cut by 5 bases and J by 5 bases, with 13 bases left in between. CDR3 length: 14 residues.

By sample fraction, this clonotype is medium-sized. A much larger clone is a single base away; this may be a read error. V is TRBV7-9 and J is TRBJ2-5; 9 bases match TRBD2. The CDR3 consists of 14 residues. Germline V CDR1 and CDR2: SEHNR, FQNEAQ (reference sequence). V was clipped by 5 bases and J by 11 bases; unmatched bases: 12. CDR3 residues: CASSRTSDYNEQYF. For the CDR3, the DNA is TGTGCCAGCAGCCGGACTAGCGACTACAATGAGCAGTACTTC.

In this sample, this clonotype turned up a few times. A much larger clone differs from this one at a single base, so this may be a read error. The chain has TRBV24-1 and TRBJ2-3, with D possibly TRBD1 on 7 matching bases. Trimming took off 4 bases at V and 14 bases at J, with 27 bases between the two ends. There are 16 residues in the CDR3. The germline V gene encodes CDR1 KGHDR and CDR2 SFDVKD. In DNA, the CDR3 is TGTGCCACCAGTGACATTGACAGGGAGGACACCGGGGAGCTGTATTTT. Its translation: CATSDIDREDTGELYF.

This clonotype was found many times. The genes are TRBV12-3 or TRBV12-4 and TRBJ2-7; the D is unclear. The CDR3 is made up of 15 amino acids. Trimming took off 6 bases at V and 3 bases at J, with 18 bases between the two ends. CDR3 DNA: TGTGCCAGCAGCCGACCCGCCGGATCTAACTACGAGCAGTACTTC. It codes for CASSRPAGSNYEQYF.

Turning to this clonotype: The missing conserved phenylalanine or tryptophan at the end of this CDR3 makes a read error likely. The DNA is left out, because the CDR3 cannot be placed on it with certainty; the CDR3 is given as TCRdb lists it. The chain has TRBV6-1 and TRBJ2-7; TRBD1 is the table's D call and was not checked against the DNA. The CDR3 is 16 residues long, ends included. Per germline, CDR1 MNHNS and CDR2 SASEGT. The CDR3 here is CASSSVTGEYGYTFGS.

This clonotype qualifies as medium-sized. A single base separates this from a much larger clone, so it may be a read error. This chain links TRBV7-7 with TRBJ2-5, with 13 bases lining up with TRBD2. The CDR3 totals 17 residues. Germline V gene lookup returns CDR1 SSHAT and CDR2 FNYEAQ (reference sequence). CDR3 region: CASSLEGGTSGVNEQYF. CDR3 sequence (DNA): TGTGCTAGCAGCTTAGAAGGGGGGACTAGCGGGGTCAATGAGCAGTACTTC.

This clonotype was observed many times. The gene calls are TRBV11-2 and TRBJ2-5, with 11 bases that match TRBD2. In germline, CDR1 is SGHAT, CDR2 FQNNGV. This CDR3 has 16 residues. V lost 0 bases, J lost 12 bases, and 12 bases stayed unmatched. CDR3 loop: CASSLEGLAGGPREYF. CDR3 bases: TGTGCCAGCAGCTTAGAAGGCCTAGCGGGGGGCCCTCGGGAGTACTTC. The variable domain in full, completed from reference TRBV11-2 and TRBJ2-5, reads EAGVAQSPRYKIIEKRQSVAFWCNPISGHATLYWYQQILGQGPKLLIQFQNNGVVDDSQLPKDRFSAERLKGVDSTLKIQPAKLEDSAVYLCASSLEGLAGGPREYFGPGTRLLVL.

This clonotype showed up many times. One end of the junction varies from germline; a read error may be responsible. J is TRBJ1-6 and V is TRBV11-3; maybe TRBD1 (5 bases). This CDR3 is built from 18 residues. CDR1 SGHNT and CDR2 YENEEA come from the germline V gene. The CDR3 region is CASSLGGVGTTYNSPLHF. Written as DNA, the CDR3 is TGTGCCAGCAGCTTAGGGGGAGTTGGGACGACCTATAATTCACCCCTCCACTTC.